This TCR beta chain was captured by sequencing in a study of T-cell memory formation after mild COVID-19. General study findings and limits: Mainly CM and EM harbored the contracting CD4+ clones; mainly EMRA harbored the CD8+ ones. Among clones contracting day 15 to 85, CD4/CD8 was balanced, whereas later expanders leaned CD4+.

It was 5'RACE with constant-segment primers that produced the TCR alpha and TCR beta cDNA libraries, which carried sample barcodes and UMIs. TCRdb reprocessed the 5' RACE reads via MiXCR and lists one record per CDR3 protein. The data contain under 450,000 distinct CDR3 sequences, approximately 14% of them singletons. Regarding this clonotype: Its antigen is still unknown.

The sample consisted of PBMCs or a T cell subset sorted from them (not recorded which). This TCR derives from a man younger than 30 who had mild COVID-19 (a few samples of this study predate the infection). Cell type and time point are not known.

CDR3: CASSYRGGASPLHF. CDR3 nucleotide sequence: TGTGCCAGCAGTTACAGAGGGGGCGCCTCACCCCTCCACTTT. This rearrangement joins TRBV6-5 to TRBJ1-6, with 7 positions matching TRBD1. Losses at the gene ends were 2 bases for V and 10 bases for J; bases not matched to a gene: 5. Germline loops: CDR1 MNHEY, CDR2 SVGAGI. The CDR3 covers 14 residues.